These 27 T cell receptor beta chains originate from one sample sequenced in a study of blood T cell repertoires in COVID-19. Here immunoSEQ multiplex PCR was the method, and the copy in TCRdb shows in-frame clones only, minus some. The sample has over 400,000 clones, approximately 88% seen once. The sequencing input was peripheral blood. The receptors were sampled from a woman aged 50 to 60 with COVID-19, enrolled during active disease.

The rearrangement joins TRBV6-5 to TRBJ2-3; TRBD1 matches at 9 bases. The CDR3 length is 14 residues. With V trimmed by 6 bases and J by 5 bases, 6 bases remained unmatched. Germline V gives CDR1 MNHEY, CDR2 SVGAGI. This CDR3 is CASSSGTGRDTQYF. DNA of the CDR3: TGTGCCAGCAGCTCCGGGACAGGGAGAGATACGCAGTATTTT.

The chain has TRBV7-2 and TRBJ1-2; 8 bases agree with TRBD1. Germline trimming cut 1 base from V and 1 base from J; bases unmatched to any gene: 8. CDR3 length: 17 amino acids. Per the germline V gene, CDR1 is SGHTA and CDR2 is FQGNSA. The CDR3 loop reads CASSLGPPGQGNYGYTF. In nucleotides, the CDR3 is TGTGCCAGCAGCTTAGGTCCCCCCGGACAGGGTAACTATGGCTACACCTTC. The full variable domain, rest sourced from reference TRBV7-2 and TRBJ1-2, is GAGVSQSPSNKVTEKGKDVELRCDPISGHTALYWYRQSLGQGLEFLIYFQGNSAPDKSGLPSDRFSAERTGGSVSTLTIQRTQQEDSAVYLCASSLGPPGQGNYGYTFGSGTRLTVV.

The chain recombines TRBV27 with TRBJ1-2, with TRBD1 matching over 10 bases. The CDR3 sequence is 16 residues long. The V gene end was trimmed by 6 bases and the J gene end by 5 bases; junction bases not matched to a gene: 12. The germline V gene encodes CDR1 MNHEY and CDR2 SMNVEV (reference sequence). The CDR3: CASSSRGTGEEYGYTF. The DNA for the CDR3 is TGTGCCAGCAGCAGCAGGGGGACAGGGGAGGAATATGGCTACACCTTC.

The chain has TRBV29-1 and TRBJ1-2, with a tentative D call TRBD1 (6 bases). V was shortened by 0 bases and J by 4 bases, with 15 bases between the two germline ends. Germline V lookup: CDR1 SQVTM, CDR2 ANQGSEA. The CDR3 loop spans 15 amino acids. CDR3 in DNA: TGCAGCGTTGAAGACCCTGGACCAGGGGCCTATGGCTACACCTTC. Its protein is CSVEDPGPGAYGYTF.

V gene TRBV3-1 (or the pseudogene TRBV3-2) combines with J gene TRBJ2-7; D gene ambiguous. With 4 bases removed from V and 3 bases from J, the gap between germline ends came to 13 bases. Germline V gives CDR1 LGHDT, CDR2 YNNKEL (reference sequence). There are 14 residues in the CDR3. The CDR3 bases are TGTGCCAGCAGCCTTTACAGAGACGGCTACGAGCAGTACTTC. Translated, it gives CASSLYRDGYEQYF.

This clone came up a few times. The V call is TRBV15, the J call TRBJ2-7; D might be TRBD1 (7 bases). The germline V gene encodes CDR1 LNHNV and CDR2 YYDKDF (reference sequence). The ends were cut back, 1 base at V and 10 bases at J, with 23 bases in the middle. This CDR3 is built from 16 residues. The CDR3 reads CATSRGGARQGGHQYF. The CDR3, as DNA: TGTGCCACCAGCAGAGGAGGGGCCCGACAGGGAGGCCACCAGTACTTC. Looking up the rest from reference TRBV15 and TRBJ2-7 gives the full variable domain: DAMVIQNPRYQVTQFGKPVTLSCSQTLNHNVMYWYQQKSSQAPKLLFHYYDKDFNNEADTPDNFQSRRPNTSFCFLDIRSPGLGDTAMYLCATSRGGARQGGHQYFGPGTRLTVT.

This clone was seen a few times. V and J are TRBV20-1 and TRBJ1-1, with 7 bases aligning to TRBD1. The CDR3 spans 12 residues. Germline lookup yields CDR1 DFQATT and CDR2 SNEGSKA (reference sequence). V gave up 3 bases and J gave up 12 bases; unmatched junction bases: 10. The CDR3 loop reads CSASRTGWGSFF. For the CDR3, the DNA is TGCAGTGCTAGTAGGACAGGTTGGGGGTCTTTCTTT.

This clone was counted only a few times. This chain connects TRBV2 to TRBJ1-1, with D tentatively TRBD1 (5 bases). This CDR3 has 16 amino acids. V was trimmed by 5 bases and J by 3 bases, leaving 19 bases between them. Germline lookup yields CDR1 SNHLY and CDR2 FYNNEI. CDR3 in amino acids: CASSPLRGAGDTEAFF. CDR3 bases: TGTGCCAGCAGTCCCCTACGCGGGGCCGGGGACACTGAAGCTTTCTTT. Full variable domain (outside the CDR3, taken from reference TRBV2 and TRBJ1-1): EPEVTQTPSHQVTQMGQEVILRCVPISNHLYFYWYRQILGQKVEFLVSFYNNEISEKSEIFDDQFSVERPDGSNFTLKIRSTKLEDSAMYFCASSPLRGAGDTEAFFGQGTRLTVV.

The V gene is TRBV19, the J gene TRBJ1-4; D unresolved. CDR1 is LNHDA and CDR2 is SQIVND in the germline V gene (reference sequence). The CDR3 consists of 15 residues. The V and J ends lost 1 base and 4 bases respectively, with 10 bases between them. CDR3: CASSIGGSSNEKLFF. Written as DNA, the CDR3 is TGTGCCAGTAGTATAGGAGGCTCTAGTAATGAAAAACTGTTTTTT.

The CDR3 coding sequence is TGTGCCACCATGGGGAGGGACGGAAAAGAGACCCAGTACTTC. It codes for CATMGRDGKETQYF. The chain employs TRBV2 and TRBJ2-5; 7 nucleotides agree with TRBD2. The CDR3 has 14 amino acids. Looked up from germline, CDR1 is SNHLY and CDR2 is FYNNEI. Trimming at V came to 10 bases and at J to 3 bases, leaving 11 bases not matched to a gene. The whole variable domain, filled in from reference TRBV2 and TRBJ2-5, reads EPEVTQTPSHQVTQMGQEVILRCVPISNHLYFYWYRQILGQKVEFLVSFYNNEISEKSEIFDDQFSVERPDGSNFTLKIRSTKLEDSAMYFCATMGRDGKETQYFGPGTRLLVL.

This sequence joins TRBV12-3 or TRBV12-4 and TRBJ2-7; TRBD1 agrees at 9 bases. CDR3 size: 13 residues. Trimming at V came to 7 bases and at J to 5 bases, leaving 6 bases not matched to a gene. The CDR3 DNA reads TGTGCCAGCATACTGGACAGGGGCGACGAGCAGTACTTC. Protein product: CASILDRGDEQYF.

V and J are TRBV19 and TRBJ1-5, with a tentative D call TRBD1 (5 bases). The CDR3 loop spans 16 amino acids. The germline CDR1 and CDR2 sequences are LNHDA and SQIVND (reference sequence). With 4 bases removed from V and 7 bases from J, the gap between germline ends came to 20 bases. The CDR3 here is CASSTSGIGAGQPQHF. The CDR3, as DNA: TGTGCCAGTAGTACATCAGGGATTGGGGCTGGACAGCCCCAGCATTTT.

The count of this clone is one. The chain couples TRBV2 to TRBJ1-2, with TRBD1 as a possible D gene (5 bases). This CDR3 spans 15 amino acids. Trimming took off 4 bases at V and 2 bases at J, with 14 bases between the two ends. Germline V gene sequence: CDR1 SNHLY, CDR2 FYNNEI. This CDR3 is CASSVGQGVNYGYTF. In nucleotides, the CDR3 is TGTGCCAGCAGTGTAGGTCAGGGCGTGAACTATGGCTACACCTTC. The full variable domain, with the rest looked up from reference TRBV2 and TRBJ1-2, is EPEVTQTPSHQVTQMGQEVILRCVPISNHLYFYWYRQILGQKVEFLVSFYNNEISEKSEIFDDQFSVERPDGSNFTLKIRSTKLEDSAMYFCASSVGQGVNYGYTFGSGTRLTVV.

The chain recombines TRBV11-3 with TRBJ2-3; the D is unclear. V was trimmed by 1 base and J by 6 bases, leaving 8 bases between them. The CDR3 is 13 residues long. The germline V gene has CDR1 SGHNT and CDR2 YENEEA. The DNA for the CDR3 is TGTGCCAGCAGCTTAGTCCGGTGGGATACGCAGTATTTT. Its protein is CASSLVRWDTQYF.

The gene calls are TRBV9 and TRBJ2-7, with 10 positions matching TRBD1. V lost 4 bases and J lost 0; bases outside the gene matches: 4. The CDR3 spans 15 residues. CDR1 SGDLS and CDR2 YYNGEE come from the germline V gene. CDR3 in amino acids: CASSTGQGPSYEQYF. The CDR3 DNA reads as TGTGCCAGCAGCACGGGACAGGGGCCCTCCTACGAGCAGTACTTC. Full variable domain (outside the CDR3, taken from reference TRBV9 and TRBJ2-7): DSGVTQTPKHLITATGQRVTLRCSPRSGDLSVYWYQQSLDQGLQFLIQYYNGEERAKGNILERFSAQQFPDLHSELNLSSLELGDSALYFCASSTGQGPSYEQYFGPGTRLTVT.

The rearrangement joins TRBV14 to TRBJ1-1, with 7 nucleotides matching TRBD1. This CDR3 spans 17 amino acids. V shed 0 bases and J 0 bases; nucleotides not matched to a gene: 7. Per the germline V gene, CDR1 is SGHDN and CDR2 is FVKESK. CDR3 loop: CASSQETWGQMNTEAFF. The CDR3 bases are TGTGCCAGCAGCCAAGAGACCTGGGGACAGATGAACACTGAAGCTTTCTTT. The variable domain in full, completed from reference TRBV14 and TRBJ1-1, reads EAGVTQFPSHSVIEKGQTVTLRCDPISGHDNLYWYRRVMGKEIKFLLHFVKESKQDESGMPNNRFLAERTGGTYSTLKVQPAELEDSGVYFCASSQETWGQMNTEAFFGQGTRLTVV.

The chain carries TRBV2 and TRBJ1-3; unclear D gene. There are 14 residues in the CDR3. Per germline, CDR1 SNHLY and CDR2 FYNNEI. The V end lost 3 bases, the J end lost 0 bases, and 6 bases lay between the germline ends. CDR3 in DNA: TGTGCCAGCAGTGACTCCCGCTCTGGAAACACCATATATTTT. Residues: CASSDSRSGNTIYF.

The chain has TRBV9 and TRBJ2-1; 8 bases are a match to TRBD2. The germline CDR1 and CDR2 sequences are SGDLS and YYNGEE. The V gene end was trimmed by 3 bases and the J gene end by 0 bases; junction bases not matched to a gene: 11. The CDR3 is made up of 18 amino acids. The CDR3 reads CASSAFPGGGSSYNEQFF. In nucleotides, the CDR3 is TGTGCCAGCAGCGCCTTCCCTGGCGGGGGGAGCTCCTACAATGAGCAGTTCTTC.

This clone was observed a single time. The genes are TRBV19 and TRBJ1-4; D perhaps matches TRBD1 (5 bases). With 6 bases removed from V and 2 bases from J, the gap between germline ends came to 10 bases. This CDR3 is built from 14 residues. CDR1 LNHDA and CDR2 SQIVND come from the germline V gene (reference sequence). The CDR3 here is CASSGGSTNEKLFF. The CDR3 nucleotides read TGTGCCAGTAGCGGGGGATCCACTAATGAAAAACTGTTTTTT. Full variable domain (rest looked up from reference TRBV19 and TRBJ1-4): DGGITQSPKYLFRKEGQNVTLSCEQNLNHDAMYWYRQDPGQGLRLIYYSQIVNDFQKGDIAEGYSVSREKKESFPLTVTSAQKNPTAFYLCASSGGSTNEKLFFGSGTQLSVL.

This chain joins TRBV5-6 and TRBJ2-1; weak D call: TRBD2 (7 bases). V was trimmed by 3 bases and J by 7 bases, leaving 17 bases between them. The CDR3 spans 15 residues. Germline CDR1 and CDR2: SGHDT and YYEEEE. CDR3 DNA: TGTGCCAGCAGCTCTACAGGGAGGGCGGGGAATGAGCAGTTCTTC. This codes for CASSSTGRAGNEQFF.

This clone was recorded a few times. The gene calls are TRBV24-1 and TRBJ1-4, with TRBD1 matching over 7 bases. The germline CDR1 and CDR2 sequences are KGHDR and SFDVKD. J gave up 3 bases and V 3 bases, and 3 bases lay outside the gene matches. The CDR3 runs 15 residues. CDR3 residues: CATSDRTGPNEKLFF. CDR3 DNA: TGTGCCACCAGTGATCGGACAGGCCCTAATGAAAAACTGTTTTTT.

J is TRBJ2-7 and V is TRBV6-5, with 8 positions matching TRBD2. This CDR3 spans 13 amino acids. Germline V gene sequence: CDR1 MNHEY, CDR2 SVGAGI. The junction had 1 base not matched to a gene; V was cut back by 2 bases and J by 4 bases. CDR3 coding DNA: TGTGCCAGCAGTTACACTAGCGGATACGAGCAGTACTTC. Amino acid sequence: CASSYTSGYEQYF.

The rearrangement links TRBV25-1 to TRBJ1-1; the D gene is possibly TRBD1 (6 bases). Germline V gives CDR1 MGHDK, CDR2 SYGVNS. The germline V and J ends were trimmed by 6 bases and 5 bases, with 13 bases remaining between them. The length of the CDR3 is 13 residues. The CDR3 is CASRVQGGTEAFF. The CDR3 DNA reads TGTGCCAGCAGAGTACAGGGAGGGACTGAAGCTTTCTTT.

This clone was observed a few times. The CDR3 DNA is TGTGCCTGGACGAAGGATGCGTGGGGCGGCTACACCTTC. Its translation is CAWTKDAWGGYTF. This chain uses TRBV30 with TRBJ1-2, with D maybe TRBD1 (5 bases). Between the trimmed V and J ends, which lost 4 bases and 8 bases, there was a span of 17 bases. The CDR3 is 13 residues long. The germline V gene has CDR1 GTSNPN and CDR2 SVGIG (reference sequence).

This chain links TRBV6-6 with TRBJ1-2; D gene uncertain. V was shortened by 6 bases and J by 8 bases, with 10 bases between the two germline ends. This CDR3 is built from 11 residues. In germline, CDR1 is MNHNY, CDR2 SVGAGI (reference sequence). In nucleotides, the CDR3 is TGTGCCAGCAGCCACACGTCAGGCTACACCTTC. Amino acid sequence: CASSHTSGYTF.

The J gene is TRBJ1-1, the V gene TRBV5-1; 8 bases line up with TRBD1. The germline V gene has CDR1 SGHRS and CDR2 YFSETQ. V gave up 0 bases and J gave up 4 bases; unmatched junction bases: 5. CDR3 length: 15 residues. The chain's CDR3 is CASSLDTGGVTEAFF. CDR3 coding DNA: TGCGCCAGCAGCTTGGATACAGGGGGGGTCACTGAAGCTTTCTTT.

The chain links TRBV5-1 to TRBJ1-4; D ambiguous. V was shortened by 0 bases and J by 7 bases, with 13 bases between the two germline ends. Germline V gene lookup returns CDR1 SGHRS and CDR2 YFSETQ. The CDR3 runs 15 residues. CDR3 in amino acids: CASSLGSGLGEKLFF. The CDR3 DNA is TGCGCCAGCAGCTTGGGAAGTGGGCTCGGTGAAAAACTGTTTTTT. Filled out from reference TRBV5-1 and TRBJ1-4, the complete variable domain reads KAGVTQTPRYLIKTRGQQVTLSCSPISGHRSVSWYQQTPGQGLQFLFEYFSETQRNKGNFPGRFSGRQFSNSRSEMNVSTLELGDSALYLCASSLGSGLGEKLFFGSGTQLSVL.